The entry below describes one TCR beta chain. This specimen comes from a study of blood T cell repertoires in COVID-19. Study details: The United States, Italy and Spain were the sources of the acute and convalescent COVID-19 samples. The analysed material was cDNA or gDNA that came from T cells, B-cell-depleted T cells, or PBMCs.

CDR3 length: 19 amino acids. Trimming took off 1 base at V and 4 bases at J, with 26 bases between the two ends. The germline V gene encodes CDR1 MGHRA and CDR2 YSYEKL. Study processing details: For nucleated cells, counts were estimated from reference gene primer amplification. Generated by immunoSEQ multiplex PCR, the TCRdb table keeps only in-frame clones and is missing some. The D gene and trimming were derived from the DNA, and the V and J assignments and clone size from that table. Of 100,000 to 150,000 clones in the sample, roughly 80% were seen once. The chain has TRBV4-1 and TRBJ2-7, with D perhaps matching TRBD2 (5 bases). Sequencing was carried out using peripheral blood. This sequence was found in a man in his sixties with acute or convalescent COVID-19. CDR3 nucleotide sequence: TGCGCCAGCAGCCAAGTATCCCCCGCGAGAGGTCAGCGGCAATACGAGCAGTACTTC. Amino acids: CASSQVSPARGQRQYEQYF.